This T cell receptor (beta chain) was profiled in a study of cytomegalovirus exposure and HLA in healthy donors. Study results and limitations: Sequences of the TCR beta chain were said to predict the HLA-A and HLA-B alleles of most subjects accurately. Cytomegalovirus-associated TCR beta chains were listed, numbering more than 150.

The CDR3 is 12 amino acids. While unrecorded immune exposures were likely, the donors were nominally healthy when sampled. This PCR relied on a set of 60 Vbeta primers and 13 Jbeta primers. The table came from immunoSEQ multiplex PCR; TCRdb's copy has only in-frame clones and leaves some out. The sample lists roughly 120,000 clones, 81% occurring once. A word on this clone: Its antigen is not known.

This chain connects TRBV21-1 to TRBJ1-4. TRBV21-1 is a known pseudogene. Sequences were obtained from PBMCs. The TCR originated in a woman in her thirties in good health and CMV-seronegative. The CDR3 protein is CASIPRNEKLFF. Here the CDR3 DNA reads TGTGCCAGCATCCCACGGAATGAAAAACTGTTTTTT.